This TCR beta chain was found in a study of siplizumab effects on memory and regulatory T cells. Study observations and caveats: The study did not confirm that proliferating Tregs from siplizumab cultures were suppressive. Researchers could not give a naive or memory phenotype to roughly 75-95% of proliferating CD4+ or CD8+ clones. Memory T cells appeared less diverse than naive cells, which seemed to contribute substantially to alloresponse. A minor fraction of alloreactive clones, and no more, mapped to unstimulated subsets.

Assay: immunoSEQ multiplex PCR; the TCRdb copy retains only in-frame clones and omits some. The sample records about 100,000 clones, roughly 94% being singletons. Unmatched junction bases numbered 4, after V lost 7 bases and J lost 4 bases. This CDR3 contains 13 residues. Germline values: CDR1 LNHDA, CDR2 SQIVND (reference sequence). Details on this clone: The antigen remains undetermined.

The gene calls are TRBV19 and TRBJ1-2, with TRBD1 identical over 9 bases. Specimen: Tregs sorted from blood. The clonotype originates from a human donor in good health. CDR3 coding DNA: TGTGCCAGTAATACAGGGGGCCCCTATGGCTACACCTTC. Its protein is CASNTGGPYGYTF.